These T cell receptor beta chains were read from a single sample in a study of human T cells and chemical hapten exposure. TCRdb re-derived calls from the RACE reads in MiXCR, one entry per CDR3 protein. The table records nearly 95,000 distinct CDR3 sequences, about 11% of them present only once. The specimen was whole blood, collected in connection with sensitization to the hapten diphenylcyclopropenone (DPC). The receptors originated from a man between 40 and 49 years old with alopecia areata. Some clones in this sample may be carry-over from other donors' samples. CDR3s include the opening cysteine and the closing phenylalanine or tryptophan. A D gene is named only where the DNA matches it firmly. The size of a clone is reported for some rows only, either as once, few or many, or as a class for expanded clones.

J: TRBJ2-7
D: .
size: many
V: TRBV25-1
CDR3: CASSESLVYEQYF
DNA: TGTGCCAGCAGTGAATCACTAGTCTACGAGCAGTACTTC

J: TRBJ1-5
D: TRBD1
size: .
V: TRBV6-2/TRBV6-3
CDR3: CASSSRGQAPLDDQPQHF
DNA: TGTGCCAGCAGTTCGCGCGGACAGGCCCCTTTGGATGATCAGCCCCAGCATTTT

J: TRBJ1-1
D: .
size: few
V: TRBV12-3/TRBV12-4
CDR3: CASSETDFTEAFF
DNA: TGTGCCAGCAGTGAAACGGACTTCACTGAAGCTTTCTTT

J: TRBJ2-5
D: .
size: .
V: TRBV4-3
CDR3: CASSQDRAAYQETQYF
DNA: TGCGCCAGCAGCCAAGATCGGGCAGCGTACCAAGAGACCCAGTACTTC

J: TRBJ1-4
D: .
size: .
V: TRBV9
CDR3: CASSVAGTVSEKLFF
DNA: TGTGCCAGCAGCGTCGCCGGGACGGTGAGTGAAAAACTGTTTTTT

J: TRBJ2-3
D: .
size: few
V: TRBV5-4
CDR3: CASSLAQGRTDTQYF
DNA: TGTGCCAGCAGCTTGGCACAGGGGAGGACAGATACGCAGTATTTT

J: TRBJ2-1
D: TRBD1
size: .
V: TRBV24-1
CDR3: CATSERQGTNEQFF
DNA: TGTGCCACCAGTGAAAGACAGGGGACCAATGAGCAGTTCTTC

J: TRBJ2-2
D: .
size: many
V: TRBV7-2
CDR3: CASSLVRSGELFF
DNA: TGTGCCAGCAGCTTAGTCCGTTCCGGGGAGCTGTTTTTT

J: TRBJ2-1
D: .
size: .
V: TRBV28
CDR3: CASSPGGARNEQFF
DNA: TGTGCCAGCAGTCCGGGTGGGGCGAGGAATGAGCAGTTCTTC

J: TRBJ2-1
D: TRBD2
size: .
V: TRBV6-2/TRBV6-3
CDR3: CASSYPTLAGGGSYNEQFF
DNA: TGTGCCAGCAGTTACCCTACCTTAGCGGGAGGGGGCTCCTACAATGAGCAGTTCTTC

J: TRBJ2-3
D: TRBD2
size: .
V: TRBV7-6
CDR3: CASSRGTSVITDTQYF
DNA: TGTGCCAGCAGCCGTGGGACTAGCGTAATCACAGATACGCAGTATTTT

J: TRBJ2-7
D: .
size: .
V: TRBV7-2
CDR3: CASTFGPKTYEQYF
DNA: TGTGCCAGCACCTTCGGTCCGAAGACCTACGAGCAGTACTTC

J: TRBJ1-1
D: .
size: few
V: TRBV6-5
CDR3: CASSWRQIGYTEAFF
DNA: TGTGCCAGCAGTTGGAGACAGATAGGGTACACTGAAGCTTTCTTT

J: TRBJ2-5
D: .
size: .
V: TRBV6-2/TRBV6-3
CDR3: CASSSRGWEETQYF
DNA: TGTGCCAGCAGTTCCAGGGGATGGGAAGAGACCCAGTACTTC

J: TRBJ2-1
D: .
size: many
V: TRBV12-5
CDR3: CASGLGPPEQRNEQFF
DNA: TGTGCTAGTGGTTTGGGGCCCCCGGAGCAGAGGAATGAGCAGTTCTTC

J: TRBJ2-2
D: TRBD1
size: few
V: TRBV6-5
CDR3: CASRDRANTGELFF
DNA: TGTGCCAGCAGGGACAGGGCGAACACCGGGGAGCTGTTTTTT

J: TRBJ2-7
D: .
size: many
V: TRBV6-6
CDR3: CASSYSTWGSEQYF
DNA: TGTGCCAGCAGTTACTCGACTTGGGGATCCGAGCAGTACTTC

J: TRBJ2-2
D: .
size: .
V: TRBV5-1
CDR3: CASSPGQTPTGELFF
DNA: TGCGCCAGCAGCCCGGGGCAGACTCCCACCGGGGAGCTGTTTTTT

J: TRBJ2-2
D: TRBD1
size: few
V: TRBV18
CDR3: CASSPTGASNTGELFF
DNA: TGTGCCAGCTCACCCACAGGGGCCTCGAACACCGGGGAGCTGTTTTTT

J: TRBJ1-2
D: .
size: .
V: TRBV4-3
CDR3: CASSQGSGRYGYTF
DNA: TGCGCCAGCAGCCAAGGATCAGGCCGCTATGGCTACACCTTC

J: TRBJ1-2
D: .
size: .
V: TRBV27
CDR3: CASSAVGLYGYTF
DNA: TGTGCCAGCAGTGCAGTAGGACTATATGGCTACACCTTC

J: TRBJ1-4
D: .
size: .
V: TRBV27
CDR3: CASNIRDGGEKLFF
DNA: TGTGCCAGCAATATAAGAGACGGTGGAGAAAAACTGTTTTTT

J: TRBJ2-3
D: TRBD2
size: few
V: TRBV6-6
CDR3: CASRLAGVNSDTQYF
DNA: TGTGCCAGCAGACTAGCGGGAGTCAATTCAGATACGCAGTATTTT

J: TRBJ1-1
D: .
size: .
V: TRBV7-2
CDR3: CASSLGDKREAFF
DNA: TGTGCCAGCAGCTTGGGAGATAAACGTGAAGCTTTCTTT

J: TRBJ1-1
D: .
size: many
V: TRBV2
CDR3: CASSSQEFSEAFF
DNA: TGTGCCAGCAGTTCACAGGAGTTCTCTGAAGCTTTCTTT

J: TRBJ2-7
D: .
size: .
V: TRBV18
CDR3: CASSPRQGGSEQYF
DNA: TGTGCCAGCTCACCAAGGCAAGGGGGTAGTGAGCAGTACTTC